The text below deals with one T cell receptor beta chain. In germline, CDR1 is DFQATT, CDR2 SNEGSKA (reference sequence). V was shortened by 3 bases and J by 9 bases, with 15 bases between the two germline ends. CDR3 length: 13 amino acids. This entry comes from a study of identical twins. TCRdb redid the calling of the 5' RACE reads with MiXCR, one entry per CDR3 protein. The sample lists 1.5 million to 2 million distinct CDR3 sequences; around 29% were seen once. The sequencing input was cord blood. The receptor's source is a newborn girl in good health. This sequence joins TRBV20-1 and TRBJ1-5, with TRBD1 as a possible D gene (5 bases). CDR3 in amino acids: CSASQGPMRPQHF. The CDR3 nucleotides are TGCAGTGCTAGTCAGGGTCCCATGCGGCCCCAGCATTTT.